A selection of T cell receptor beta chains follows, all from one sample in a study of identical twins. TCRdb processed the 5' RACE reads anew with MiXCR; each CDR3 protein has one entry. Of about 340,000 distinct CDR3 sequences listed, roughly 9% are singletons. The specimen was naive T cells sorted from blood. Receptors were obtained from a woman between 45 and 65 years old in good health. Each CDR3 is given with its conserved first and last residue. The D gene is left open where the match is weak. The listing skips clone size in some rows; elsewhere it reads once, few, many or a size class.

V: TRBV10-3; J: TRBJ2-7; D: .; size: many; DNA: TGTGCCATCAGTGAGTCGACTCGCCCCTACGAGCAGTACTTC; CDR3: CAISESTRPYEQYF
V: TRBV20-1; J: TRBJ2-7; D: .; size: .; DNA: TGCAGTGCTAGTTACGGCGGGACCGAGCAGTACTTC; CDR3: CSASYGGTEQYF
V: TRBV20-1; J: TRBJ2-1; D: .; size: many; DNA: TGCAGTGCTAGTGGGCCACTGCCCCCCAATGAGCAGTTCTTC; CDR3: CSASGPLPPNEQFF
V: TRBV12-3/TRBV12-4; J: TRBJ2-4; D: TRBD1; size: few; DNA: TGTGCCAGCAGTTTCCCCACCAGACAGGGTTCAAGCATTCAGTACTTC; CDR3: CASSFPTRQGSSIQYF
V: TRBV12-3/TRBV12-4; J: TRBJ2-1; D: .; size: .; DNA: TGTGCCAGCAGTTCTAGGGTAGGAGGGGAGCAGTCCTTC; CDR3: CASSSRVGGEQSF
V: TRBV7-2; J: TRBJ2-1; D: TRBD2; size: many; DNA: TGTGCCAGCACCCTACAGGGGACTAGCAAGCATGAGCAGTTCTTC; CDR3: CASTLQGTSKHEQFF
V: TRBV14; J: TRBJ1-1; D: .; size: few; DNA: TGTGCCAGCAGCTTCTTAGCGATGAACACTGAAGCTTTCTTT; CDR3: CASSFLAMNTEAFF
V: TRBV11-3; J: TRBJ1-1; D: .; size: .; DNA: TGTGCCACCACTCCGGGACAAAAACACACTGAAGCTTTCTTT; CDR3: CATTPGQKHTEAFF
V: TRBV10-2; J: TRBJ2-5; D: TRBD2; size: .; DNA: TGCGCCAGCGGCCCGTTAGCGGGAGACGAGACCCAGTACTTC; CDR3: CASGPLAGDETQYF
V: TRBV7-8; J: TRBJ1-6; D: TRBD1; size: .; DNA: TGTGCCAGCAGTTTCCAAGGACAGGGTGGATCCTATAATTCACCCCTCCACTTT; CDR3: CASSFQGQGGSYNSPLHF
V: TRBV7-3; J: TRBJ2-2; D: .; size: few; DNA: TGTGCCAGCAGCTTCCGGGCCGGGGAGCTGTTTTTT; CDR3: CASSFRAGELFF
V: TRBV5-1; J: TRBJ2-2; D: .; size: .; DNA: TGCGCCAGCAGCTTGGATCCCTTCACCGGGGAGCTGTTTTTT; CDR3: CASSLDPFTGELFF
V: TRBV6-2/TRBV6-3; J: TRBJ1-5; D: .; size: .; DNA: TGTGCCAGCAGTTACTCGATCTATCAGCCCCAGCATTTT; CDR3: CASSYSIYQPQHF
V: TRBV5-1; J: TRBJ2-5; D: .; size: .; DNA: TGCGCCAGCAGCTTGGCGAGGACGGAAGAGACCCAGTACTTC; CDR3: CASSLARTEETQYF
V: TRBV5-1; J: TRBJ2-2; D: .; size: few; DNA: TGCGCCAGCAGCTTGGCGGCGAACGCCGGGGAGCTGTTTTTT; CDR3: CASSLAANAGELFF
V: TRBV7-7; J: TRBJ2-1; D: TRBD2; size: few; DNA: TGTGCTAGCAGCCCCACCTCTAGCGGGACGTACAATGAGCAGTTCTTC; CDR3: CASSPTSSGTYNEQFF
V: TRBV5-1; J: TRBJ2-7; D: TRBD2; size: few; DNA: TGCGCCAGCAGCTTGCACCCCGGACTAGCGGGAGAGTACGAGCAGTACTTC; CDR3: CASSLHPGLAGEYEQYF
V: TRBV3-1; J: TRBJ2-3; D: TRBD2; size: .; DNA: TGTGCCAGCAGCCGAGGGACTAGCGGGGCAGATACGCAGTATTTT; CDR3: CASSRGTSGADTQYF
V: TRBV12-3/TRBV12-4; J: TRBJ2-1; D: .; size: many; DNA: TGTGCCAGCGGACCTGGGTACAATGAGCAGTTCTTC; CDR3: CASGPGYNEQFF
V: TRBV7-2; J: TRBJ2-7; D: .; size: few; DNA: TGTGCCAGCAGCTTAGAAGTAAAGTTCGAGCAGTACTTC; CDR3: CASSLEVKFEQYF
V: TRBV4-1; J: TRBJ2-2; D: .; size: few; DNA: TGCGCCAGCAGCCAAGTGGGAACGCCCGGGGAGCTGTTTTTT; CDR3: CASSQVGTPGELFF
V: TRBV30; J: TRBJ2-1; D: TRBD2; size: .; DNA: TGTGCCTGGGGGGGGACTAGCGGGAGCGATGAGCAGTTCTTC; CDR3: CAWGGTSGSDEQFF
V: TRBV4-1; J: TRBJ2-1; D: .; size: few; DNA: TGCGCCAGCGGACTCAACTTCGGACCACAATGGGAGCAGTTCTTC; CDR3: CASGLNFGPQWEQFF
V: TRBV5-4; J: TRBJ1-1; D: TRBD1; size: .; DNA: TGTGCCAGCAGCGCGGCGGACAGGGGCACTGAAGCTTTCTTT; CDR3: CASSAADRGTEAFF
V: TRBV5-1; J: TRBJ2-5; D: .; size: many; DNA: TGCGCCAGCAGCTTGTCATTTCTCGGGAGTAGTCGGGTGGAGACCCAGTACTTC; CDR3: CASSLSFLGSSRVETQYF
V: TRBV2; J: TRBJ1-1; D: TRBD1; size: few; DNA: TGTGCCAGCAGTGGACAGGGGGCCGACACTGAAGCTTTCTTT; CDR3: CASSGQGADTEAFF
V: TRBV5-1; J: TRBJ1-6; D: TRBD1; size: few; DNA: TGCGCCAGCAGCACCTCGCTAACCGGGACAGGGCCTTCACCCCTCCACTTT; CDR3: CASSTSLTGTGPSPLHF
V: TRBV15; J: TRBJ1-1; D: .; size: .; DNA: TGTGCCACCAGGAGAGGCACGGACAGGAACACTGAAGCTTTCTTT; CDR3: CATRRGTDRNTEAFF